The 7 T cell receptor beta chains listed next were all sequenced from one sample in a study of technical replicates of blood from several donors listed by TCRdb under 2017. The library was made by the immunoSEQ multiplex PCR assay. What TCRdb holds here is the immuneACCESS table cut down to in-frame rearrangements. Part of the clones is not present; checked against another copy, under half of the missing clones reflect an unresolved V gene, and the others are unexplained. The sample table contains approximately 51,000 clones; only one count was recorded for around 95% of them. Of the sample, around 4% falls within the top ten clones. Sample: PBMCs. Receptor source: a human donor in good health. Some clones in this sample may be carry-over from other donors' samples.

The V and J genes are TRBV7-9 and TRBJ1-2; 10 bases match TRBD1. CDR3 size: 13 residues. CDR1 SEHNR and CDR2 FQNEAQ come from the germline V gene (reference sequence). V was pared by 1 base and J by 7 bases, with 0 bases of the junction left unmatched. The CDR3 DNA reads TGTGCCAGCAGCTTAGGACAGGGGGCTGGCTACACCTTC. Its protein product is CASSLGQGAGYTF.

J is TRBJ1-2 and V is TRBV6-6; 10 bases fit TRBD1. V trimming: 6 bases; J trimming: 7 bases; junction bases outside the gene matches: 11. The CDR3 extends over 15 amino acids. The V gene's germline CDR1 is MNHNY and CDR2 SVGAGI (reference sequence). This chain's CDR3 is CASSNPDRGYAGYTF. The CDR3 bases are TGTGCCAGCAGCAACCCGGACAGGGGGTACGCTGGCTACACCTTC.

The rearrangement joins TRBV6-5 to TRBJ1-1; D uncertain. CDR3 size: 13 residues. Germline V gives CDR1 MNHEY, CDR2 SVGAGI. With 4 bases removed from V and 1 base from J, the gap between germline ends came to 7 bases. CDR3 coding DNA: TGTGCCAGCAGTTTCACAGCGAACACTGAAGCTTTCTTT. Translated: CASSFTANTEAFF.

This sequence joins TRBV7-6 and TRBJ1-1; unclear D gene. Per the germline V gene, CDR1 is SGHVS and CDR2 is FNYEAQ. V was shortened by 7 bases and J by 8 bases, with 20 bases between the two germline ends. The CDR3 contains 14 residues. CDR3 loop: CASTLRTGDAEAFF. DNA for the CDR3: TGTGCCAGCACACTAAGGACTGGTGACGCCGAAGCTTTCTTT.

The chain carries TRBV5-1 and TRBJ2-2; possibly TRBD2 for D (6 bases). The CDR3 extends over 16 amino acids. Trimming cost V 0 bases and J 4 bases, with 13 bases left between them. CDR1 is SGHRS, CDR2 YFSETQ, per germline. CDR3 protein: CASSLVVTGGTGELFF. CDR3 bases: TGCGCCAGCAGCTTGGTTGTGACCGGGGGCACCGGGGAGCTGTTTTTT.

The chain recombines TRBV6-5 with TRBJ1-2; possibly TRBD1 for D (6 bases). The CDR3 is 13 residues long. The ends were cut back, 0 bases at V and 5 bases at J, with 7 bases in the middle. Germline assignment: CDR1 MNHEY and CDR2 SVGAGI. CDR3 sequence (DNA): TGTGCCAGCAGTTACTCTCAGGGGTATGGCTACACCTTC. Protein sequence: CASSYSQGYGYTF.

The chain is built from TRBV15 and TRBJ2-5, with 12 bases lining up with TRBD2. The CDR3 sequence is 16 residues long. The germline gives CDR1 LNHNV, CDR2 YYDKDF (reference sequence). Unmatched junction bases numbered 3, after V lost 0 bases and J lost 4 bases. CDR3 region: CATSRDLGLAGETQYF. The DNA for the CDR3 is TGTGCCACCAGCAGAGATTTGGGACTAGCGGGAGAGACCCAGTACTTC.